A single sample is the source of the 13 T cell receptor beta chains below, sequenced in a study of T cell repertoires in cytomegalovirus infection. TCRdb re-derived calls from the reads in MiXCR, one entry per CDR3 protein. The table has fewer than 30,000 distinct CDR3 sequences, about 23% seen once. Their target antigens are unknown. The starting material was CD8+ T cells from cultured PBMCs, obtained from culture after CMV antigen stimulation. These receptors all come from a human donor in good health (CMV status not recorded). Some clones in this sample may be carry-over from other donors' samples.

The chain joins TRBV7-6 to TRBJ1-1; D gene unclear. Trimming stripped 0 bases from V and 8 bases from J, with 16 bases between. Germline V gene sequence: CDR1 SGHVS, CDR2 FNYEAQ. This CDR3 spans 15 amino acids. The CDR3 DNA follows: TGTGCCAGCAGCTTAGCGGGTTTCCCGGACGAAGAAGCTTTCTTT. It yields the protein CASSLAGFPDEEAFF.

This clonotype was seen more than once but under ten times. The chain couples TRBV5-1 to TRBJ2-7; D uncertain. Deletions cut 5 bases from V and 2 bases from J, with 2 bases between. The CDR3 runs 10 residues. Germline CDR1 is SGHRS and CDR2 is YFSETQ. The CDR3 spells CASSTYEQYF. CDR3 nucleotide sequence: TGCGCCAGCAGTACCTACGAGCAGTACTTC. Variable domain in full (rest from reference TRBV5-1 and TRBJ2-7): KAGVTQTPRYLIKTRGQQVTLSCSPISGHRSVSWYQQTPGQGLQFLFEYFSETQRNKGNFPGRFSGRQFSNSRSEMNVSTLELGDSALYLCASSTYEQYFGPGTRLTVT.

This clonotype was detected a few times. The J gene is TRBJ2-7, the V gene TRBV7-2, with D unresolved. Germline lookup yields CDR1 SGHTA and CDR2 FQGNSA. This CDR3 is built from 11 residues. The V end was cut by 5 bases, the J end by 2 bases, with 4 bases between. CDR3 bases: TGTGCCAGCAGCACCACCTACGAGCAGTACTTC. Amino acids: CASSTTYEQYF.

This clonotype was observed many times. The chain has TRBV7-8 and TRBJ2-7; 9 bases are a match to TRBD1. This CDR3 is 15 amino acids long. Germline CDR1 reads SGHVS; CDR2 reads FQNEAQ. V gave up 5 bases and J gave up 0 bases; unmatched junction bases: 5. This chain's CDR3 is CASSPGTGPSYEQYF. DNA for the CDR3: TGTGCCAGCAGCCCAGGGACAGGGCCCTCCTACGAGCAGTACTTC.

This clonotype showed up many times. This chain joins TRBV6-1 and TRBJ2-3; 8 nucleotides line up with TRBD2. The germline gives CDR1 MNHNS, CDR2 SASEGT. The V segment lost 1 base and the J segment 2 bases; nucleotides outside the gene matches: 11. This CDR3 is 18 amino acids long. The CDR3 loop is CASSEEGKVAGFTDTQYF. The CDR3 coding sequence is TGTGCCAGCAGTGAAGAGGGGAAGGTAGCGGGATTCACAGATACGCAGTATTTT.

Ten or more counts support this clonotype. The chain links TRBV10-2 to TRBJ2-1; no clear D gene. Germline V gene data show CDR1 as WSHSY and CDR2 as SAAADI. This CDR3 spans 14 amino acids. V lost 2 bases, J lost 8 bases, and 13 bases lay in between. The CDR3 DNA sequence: TGCGCCAGCAGTGAGAATCATATGGGCGATGAGCAGTTCTTC. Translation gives CASSENHMGDEQFF.

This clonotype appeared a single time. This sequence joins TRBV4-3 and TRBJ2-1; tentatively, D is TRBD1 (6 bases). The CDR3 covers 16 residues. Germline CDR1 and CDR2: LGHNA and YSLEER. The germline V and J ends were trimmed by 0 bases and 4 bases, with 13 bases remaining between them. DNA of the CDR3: TGCGCCAGCAGCCAAGATCCCGGGACACCTTACAATGAGCAGTTCTTC. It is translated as CASSQDPGTPYNEQFF.

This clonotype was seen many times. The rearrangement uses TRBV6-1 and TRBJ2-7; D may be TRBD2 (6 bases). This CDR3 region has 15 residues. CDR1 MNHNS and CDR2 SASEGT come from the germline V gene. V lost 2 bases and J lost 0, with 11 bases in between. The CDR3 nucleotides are TGTGCCAGCAGTGAAATCGCGGGACTCTCCTACGAGCAGTACTTC. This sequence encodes CASSEIAGLSYEQYF.

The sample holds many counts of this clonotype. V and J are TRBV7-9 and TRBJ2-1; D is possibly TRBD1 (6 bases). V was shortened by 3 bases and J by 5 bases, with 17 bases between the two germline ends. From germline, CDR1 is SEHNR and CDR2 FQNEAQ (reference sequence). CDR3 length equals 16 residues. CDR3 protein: CASSFFSPPGDNEQFF. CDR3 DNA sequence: TGTGCCAGCAGCTTTTTTAGCCCCCCAGGGGACAATGAGCAGTTCTTC.

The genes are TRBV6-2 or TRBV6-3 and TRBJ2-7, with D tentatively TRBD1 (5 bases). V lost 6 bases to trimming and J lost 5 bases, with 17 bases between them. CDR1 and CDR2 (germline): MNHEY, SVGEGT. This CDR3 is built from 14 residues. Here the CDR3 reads CASSAGLWTNEQYF. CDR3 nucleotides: TGTGCCAGCAGCGCCGGGTTATGGACAAACGAGCAGTACTTC.

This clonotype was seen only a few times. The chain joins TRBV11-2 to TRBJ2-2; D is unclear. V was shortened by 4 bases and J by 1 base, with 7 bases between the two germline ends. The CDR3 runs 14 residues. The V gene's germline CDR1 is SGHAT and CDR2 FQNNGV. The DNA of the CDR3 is TGTGCCAGCAGCTGGGCAGGGAACACCGGGGAGCTGTTTTTT. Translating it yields CASSWAGNTGELFF.

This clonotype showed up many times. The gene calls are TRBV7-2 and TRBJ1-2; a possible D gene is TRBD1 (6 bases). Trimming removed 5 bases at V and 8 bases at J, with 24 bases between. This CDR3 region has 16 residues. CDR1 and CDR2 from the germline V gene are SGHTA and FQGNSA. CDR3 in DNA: TGTGCCAGCAGCCCGAGTGGAGTGGGGGCGAGTTCGGGCTACACCTTC. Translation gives CASSPSGVGASSGYTF.

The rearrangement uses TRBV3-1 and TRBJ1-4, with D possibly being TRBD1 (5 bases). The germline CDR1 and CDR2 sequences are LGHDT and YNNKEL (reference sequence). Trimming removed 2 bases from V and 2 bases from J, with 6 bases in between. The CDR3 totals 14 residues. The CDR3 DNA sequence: TGTGCCAGCAGCCAACGGGGGACTAATGAAAAACTGTTTTTT. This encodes CASSQRGTNEKLFF.